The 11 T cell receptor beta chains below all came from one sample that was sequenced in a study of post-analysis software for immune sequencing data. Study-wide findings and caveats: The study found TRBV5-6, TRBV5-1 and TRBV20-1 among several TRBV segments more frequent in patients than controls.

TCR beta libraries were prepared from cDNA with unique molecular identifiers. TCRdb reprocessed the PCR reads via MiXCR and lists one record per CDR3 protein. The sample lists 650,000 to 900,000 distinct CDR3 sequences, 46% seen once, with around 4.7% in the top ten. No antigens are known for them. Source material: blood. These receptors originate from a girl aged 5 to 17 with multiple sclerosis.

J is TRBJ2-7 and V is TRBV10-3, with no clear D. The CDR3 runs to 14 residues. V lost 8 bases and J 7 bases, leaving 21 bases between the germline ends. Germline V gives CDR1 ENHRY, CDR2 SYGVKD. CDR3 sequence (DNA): TGTGCCATCCTCGTAGAACCCACATTGCGGGAGCAGTACTTC. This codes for CAILVEPTLREQYF.

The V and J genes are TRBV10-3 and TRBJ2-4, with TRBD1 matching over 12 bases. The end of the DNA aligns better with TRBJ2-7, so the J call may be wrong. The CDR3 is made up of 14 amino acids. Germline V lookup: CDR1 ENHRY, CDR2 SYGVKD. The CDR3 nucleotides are TGTGCCACAAGGCCGGGACAGGGGGCTAACGAGCAGTACTTC. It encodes CATRPGQGANEQYF.

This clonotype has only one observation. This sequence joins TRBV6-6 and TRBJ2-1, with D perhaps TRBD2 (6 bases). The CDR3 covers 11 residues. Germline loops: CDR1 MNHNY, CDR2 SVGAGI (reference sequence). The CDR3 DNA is TGTGTCGGAGGGAGTTCTCATGGTACGTTCTTC. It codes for CVGGSSHGTFF.

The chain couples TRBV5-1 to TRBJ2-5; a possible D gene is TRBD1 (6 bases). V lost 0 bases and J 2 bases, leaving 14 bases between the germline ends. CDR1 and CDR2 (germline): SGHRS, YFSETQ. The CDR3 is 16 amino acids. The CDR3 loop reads CASSLAVSQGQETQYF. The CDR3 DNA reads TGCGCCAGCAGCTTGGCTGTGTCGCAGGGGCAAGAGACCCAGTACTTC.

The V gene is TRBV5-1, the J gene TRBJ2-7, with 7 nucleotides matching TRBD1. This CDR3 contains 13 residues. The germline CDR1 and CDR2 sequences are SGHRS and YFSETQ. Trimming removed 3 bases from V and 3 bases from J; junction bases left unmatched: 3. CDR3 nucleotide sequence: TGCGCCAGCAGCTGGGGGACAGTCTACGAGCAGTACTTC. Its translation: CASSWGTVYEQYF.

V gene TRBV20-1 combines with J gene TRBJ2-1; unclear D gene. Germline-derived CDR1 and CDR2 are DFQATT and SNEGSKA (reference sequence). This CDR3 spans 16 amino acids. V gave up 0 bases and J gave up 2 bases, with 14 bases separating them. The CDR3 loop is CSARDRAATPYNEQFF. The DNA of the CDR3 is TGCAGTGCTAGAGATCGGGCAGCGACACCCTACAATGAGCAGTTCTTC.

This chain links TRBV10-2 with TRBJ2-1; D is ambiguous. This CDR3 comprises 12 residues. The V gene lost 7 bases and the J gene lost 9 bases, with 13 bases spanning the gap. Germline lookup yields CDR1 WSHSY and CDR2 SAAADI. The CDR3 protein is CASNAGGGEQFF. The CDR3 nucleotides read TGCGCCAGCAATGCAGGCGGCGGTGAGCAGTTCTTC.

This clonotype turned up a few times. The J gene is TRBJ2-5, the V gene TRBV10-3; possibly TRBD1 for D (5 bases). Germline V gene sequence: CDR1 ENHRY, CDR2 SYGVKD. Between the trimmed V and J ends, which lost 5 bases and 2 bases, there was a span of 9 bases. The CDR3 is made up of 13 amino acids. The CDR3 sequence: CAISPRTQETQYF. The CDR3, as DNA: TGTGCCATCAGTCCTCGGACACAAGAGACCCAGTACTTC.

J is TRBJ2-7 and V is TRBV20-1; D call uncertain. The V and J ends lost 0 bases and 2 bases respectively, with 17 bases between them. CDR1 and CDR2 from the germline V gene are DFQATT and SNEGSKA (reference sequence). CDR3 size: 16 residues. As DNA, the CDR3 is TGCAGTGCTAGAGACACCAACCCACAAACTACCTACGAGCAGTACTTC. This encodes CSARDTNPQTTYEQYF.

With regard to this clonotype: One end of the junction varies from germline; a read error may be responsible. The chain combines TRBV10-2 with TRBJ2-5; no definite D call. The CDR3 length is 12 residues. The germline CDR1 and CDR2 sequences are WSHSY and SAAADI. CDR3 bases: TGCACCAGCAGTGATGGGTGGGAGACCCAGTACTTC. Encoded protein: CTSSDGWETQYF.

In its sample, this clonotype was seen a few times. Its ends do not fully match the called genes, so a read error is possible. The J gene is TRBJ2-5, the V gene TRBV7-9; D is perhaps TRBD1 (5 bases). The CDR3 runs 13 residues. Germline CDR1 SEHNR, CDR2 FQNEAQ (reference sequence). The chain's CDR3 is CAGRVDSQETQYF. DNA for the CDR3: TGTGCCGGCAGGGTCGACAGTCAAGAGACCCAGTACTTC.